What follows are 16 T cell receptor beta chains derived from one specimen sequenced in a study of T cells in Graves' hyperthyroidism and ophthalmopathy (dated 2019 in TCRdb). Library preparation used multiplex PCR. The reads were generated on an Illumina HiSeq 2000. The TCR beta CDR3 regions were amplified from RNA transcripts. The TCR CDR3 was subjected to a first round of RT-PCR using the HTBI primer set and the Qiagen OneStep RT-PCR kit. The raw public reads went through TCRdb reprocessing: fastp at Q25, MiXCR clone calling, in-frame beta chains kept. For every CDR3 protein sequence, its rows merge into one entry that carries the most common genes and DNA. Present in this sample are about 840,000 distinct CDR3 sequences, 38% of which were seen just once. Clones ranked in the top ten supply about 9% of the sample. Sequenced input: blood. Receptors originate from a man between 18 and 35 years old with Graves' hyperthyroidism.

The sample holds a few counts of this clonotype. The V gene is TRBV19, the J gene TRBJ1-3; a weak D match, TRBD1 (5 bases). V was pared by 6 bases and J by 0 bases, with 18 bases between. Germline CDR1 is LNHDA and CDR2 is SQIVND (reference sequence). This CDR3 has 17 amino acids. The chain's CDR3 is CASRLSGDFNSGNTIYF. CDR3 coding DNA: TGTGCCAGTAGACTCTCCGGGGACTTTAACTCTGGAAACACCATATATTTT.

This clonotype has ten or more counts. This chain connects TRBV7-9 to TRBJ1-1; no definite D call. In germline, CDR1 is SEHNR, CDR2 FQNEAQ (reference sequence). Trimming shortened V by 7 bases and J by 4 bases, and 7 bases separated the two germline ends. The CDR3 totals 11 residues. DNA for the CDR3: TGTGCCAGCAATCGGGGCACTGAAGCTTTCTTT. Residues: CASNRGTEAFF.

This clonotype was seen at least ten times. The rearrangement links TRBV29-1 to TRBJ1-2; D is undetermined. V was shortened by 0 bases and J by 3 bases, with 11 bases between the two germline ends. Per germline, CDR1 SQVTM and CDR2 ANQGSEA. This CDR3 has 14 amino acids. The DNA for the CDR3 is TGCAGCGTTGAAGACGGCGGGAGGGACTATGGCTACACCTTC. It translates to CSVEDGGRDYGYTF.

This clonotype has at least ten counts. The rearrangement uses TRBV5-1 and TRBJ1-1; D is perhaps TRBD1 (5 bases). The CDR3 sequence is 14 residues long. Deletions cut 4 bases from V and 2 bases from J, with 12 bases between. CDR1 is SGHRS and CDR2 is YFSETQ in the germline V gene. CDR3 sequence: CASSRMGPNTEAFF. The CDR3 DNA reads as TGCGCCAGCAGCAGAATGGGACCTAACACTGAAGCTTTCTTT.

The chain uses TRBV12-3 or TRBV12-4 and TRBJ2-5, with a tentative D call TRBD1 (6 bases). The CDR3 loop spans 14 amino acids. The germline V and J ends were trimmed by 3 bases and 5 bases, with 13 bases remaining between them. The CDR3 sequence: CASSFQPQGETQYF. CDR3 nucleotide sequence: TGTGCCAGCAGTTTTCAGCCCCAGGGGGAGACCCAGTACTTC.

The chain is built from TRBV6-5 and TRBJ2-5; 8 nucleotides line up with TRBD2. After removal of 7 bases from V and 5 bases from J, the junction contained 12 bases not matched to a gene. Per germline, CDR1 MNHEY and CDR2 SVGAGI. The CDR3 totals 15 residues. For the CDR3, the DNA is TGTGCCAGCACGATGCGAGCGGGAGATTGGGAGACCCAGTACTTC. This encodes CASTMRAGDWETQYF.

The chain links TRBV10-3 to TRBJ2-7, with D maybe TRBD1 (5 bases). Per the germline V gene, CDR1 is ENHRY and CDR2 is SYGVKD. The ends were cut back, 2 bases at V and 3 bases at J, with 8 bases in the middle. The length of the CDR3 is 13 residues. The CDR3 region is CAISEGANYEQYF. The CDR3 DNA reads TGTGCCATCAGTGAGGGGGCGAACTACGAGCAGTACTTC.

CDR3 nucleotide sequence: TGTGCCAGCAGTAAACAGGGAGGGGGACTGAGAAACACTGAAGCTTTCTTT. Translated, it gives CASSKQGGGLRNTEAFF. The chain couples TRBV6-5 to TRBJ1-1; D may be TRBD1 (6 bases). The CDR3 runs 17 residues. Looked up from germline, CDR1 is MNHEY and CDR2 is SVGAGI. Deletions cut 5 bases from V and 2 bases from J, with 21 bases between.

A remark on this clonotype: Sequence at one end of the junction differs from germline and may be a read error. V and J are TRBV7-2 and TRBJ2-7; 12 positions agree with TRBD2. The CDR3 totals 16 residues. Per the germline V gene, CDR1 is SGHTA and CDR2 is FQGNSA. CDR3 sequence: CASSLSTSGSSYEQYF. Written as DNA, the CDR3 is TGCGCCAGCAGCCTCTCGACTAGCGGGAGCTCCTACGAGCAGTACTTC. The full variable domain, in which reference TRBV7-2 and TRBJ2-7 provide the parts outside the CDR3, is GAGVSQSPSNKVTEKGKDVELRCDPISGHTALYWYRQSLGQGLEFLIYFQGNSAPDKSGLPSDRFSAERTGGSVSTLTIQRTQQEDSAVYLCASSLSTSGSSYEQYFGPGTRLTVT.

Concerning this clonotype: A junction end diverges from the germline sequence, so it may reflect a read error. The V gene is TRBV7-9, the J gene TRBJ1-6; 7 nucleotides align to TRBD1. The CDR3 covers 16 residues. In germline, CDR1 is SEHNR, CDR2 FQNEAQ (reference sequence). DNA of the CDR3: TGCGCCAGCAGCCAAGATTCGGGACAGCCTAATTCACCCCTCCACTTT. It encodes CASSQDSGQPNSPLHF.

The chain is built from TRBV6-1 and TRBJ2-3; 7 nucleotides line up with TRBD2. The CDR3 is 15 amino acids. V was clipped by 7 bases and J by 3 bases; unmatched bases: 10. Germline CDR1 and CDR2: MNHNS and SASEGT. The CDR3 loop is CASNLGEGSTDTQYF. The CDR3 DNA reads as TGTGCCAGCAACCTCGGGGAGGGAAGTACAGATACGCAGTATTTT.

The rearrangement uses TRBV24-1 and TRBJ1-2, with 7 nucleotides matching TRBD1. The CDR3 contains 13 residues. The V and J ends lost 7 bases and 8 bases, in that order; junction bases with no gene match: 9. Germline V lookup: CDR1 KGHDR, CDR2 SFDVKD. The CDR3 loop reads CATSSLDRLGYTF. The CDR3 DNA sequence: TGTGCCACCAGCAGCTTGGACAGGTTGGGCTACACCTTC.

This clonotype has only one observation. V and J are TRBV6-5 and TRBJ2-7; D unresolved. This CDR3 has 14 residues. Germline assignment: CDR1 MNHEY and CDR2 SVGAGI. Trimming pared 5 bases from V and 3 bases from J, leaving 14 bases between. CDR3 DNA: TGTGCCAGCAGTGACCCCCTTCTGGTCTACGAGCAGTACTTC. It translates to CASSDPLLVYEQYF.

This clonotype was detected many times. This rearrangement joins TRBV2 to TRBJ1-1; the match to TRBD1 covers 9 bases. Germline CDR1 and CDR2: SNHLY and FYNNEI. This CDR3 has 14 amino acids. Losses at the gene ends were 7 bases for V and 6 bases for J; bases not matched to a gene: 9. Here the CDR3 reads CASTRDRVTAEAFF. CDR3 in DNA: TGTGCCAGCACCAGGGACAGGGTAACCGCTGAAGCTTTCTTT.

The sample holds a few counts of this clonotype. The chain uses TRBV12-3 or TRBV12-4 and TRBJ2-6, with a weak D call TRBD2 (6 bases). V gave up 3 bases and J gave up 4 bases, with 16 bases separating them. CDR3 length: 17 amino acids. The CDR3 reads CASSFGSPSAGANVLTF. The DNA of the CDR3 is TGTGCCAGCAGTTTCGGATCACCTAGCGCGGGGGCCAACGTCCTGACTTTC.

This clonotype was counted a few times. The CDR3 sequence is CASSLGYGFDEQYF. The CDR3 bases are TGTGCCAGCAGCTTAGGATATGGATTCGACGAGCAGTACTTC. This sequence joins TRBV7-8 and TRBJ2-7; D is unclear. Germline V CDR1 and CDR2: SGHVS, FQNEAQ. The germline V and J ends were trimmed by 1 base and 5 bases, with 12 bases remaining between them. This CDR3 region has 14 residues.